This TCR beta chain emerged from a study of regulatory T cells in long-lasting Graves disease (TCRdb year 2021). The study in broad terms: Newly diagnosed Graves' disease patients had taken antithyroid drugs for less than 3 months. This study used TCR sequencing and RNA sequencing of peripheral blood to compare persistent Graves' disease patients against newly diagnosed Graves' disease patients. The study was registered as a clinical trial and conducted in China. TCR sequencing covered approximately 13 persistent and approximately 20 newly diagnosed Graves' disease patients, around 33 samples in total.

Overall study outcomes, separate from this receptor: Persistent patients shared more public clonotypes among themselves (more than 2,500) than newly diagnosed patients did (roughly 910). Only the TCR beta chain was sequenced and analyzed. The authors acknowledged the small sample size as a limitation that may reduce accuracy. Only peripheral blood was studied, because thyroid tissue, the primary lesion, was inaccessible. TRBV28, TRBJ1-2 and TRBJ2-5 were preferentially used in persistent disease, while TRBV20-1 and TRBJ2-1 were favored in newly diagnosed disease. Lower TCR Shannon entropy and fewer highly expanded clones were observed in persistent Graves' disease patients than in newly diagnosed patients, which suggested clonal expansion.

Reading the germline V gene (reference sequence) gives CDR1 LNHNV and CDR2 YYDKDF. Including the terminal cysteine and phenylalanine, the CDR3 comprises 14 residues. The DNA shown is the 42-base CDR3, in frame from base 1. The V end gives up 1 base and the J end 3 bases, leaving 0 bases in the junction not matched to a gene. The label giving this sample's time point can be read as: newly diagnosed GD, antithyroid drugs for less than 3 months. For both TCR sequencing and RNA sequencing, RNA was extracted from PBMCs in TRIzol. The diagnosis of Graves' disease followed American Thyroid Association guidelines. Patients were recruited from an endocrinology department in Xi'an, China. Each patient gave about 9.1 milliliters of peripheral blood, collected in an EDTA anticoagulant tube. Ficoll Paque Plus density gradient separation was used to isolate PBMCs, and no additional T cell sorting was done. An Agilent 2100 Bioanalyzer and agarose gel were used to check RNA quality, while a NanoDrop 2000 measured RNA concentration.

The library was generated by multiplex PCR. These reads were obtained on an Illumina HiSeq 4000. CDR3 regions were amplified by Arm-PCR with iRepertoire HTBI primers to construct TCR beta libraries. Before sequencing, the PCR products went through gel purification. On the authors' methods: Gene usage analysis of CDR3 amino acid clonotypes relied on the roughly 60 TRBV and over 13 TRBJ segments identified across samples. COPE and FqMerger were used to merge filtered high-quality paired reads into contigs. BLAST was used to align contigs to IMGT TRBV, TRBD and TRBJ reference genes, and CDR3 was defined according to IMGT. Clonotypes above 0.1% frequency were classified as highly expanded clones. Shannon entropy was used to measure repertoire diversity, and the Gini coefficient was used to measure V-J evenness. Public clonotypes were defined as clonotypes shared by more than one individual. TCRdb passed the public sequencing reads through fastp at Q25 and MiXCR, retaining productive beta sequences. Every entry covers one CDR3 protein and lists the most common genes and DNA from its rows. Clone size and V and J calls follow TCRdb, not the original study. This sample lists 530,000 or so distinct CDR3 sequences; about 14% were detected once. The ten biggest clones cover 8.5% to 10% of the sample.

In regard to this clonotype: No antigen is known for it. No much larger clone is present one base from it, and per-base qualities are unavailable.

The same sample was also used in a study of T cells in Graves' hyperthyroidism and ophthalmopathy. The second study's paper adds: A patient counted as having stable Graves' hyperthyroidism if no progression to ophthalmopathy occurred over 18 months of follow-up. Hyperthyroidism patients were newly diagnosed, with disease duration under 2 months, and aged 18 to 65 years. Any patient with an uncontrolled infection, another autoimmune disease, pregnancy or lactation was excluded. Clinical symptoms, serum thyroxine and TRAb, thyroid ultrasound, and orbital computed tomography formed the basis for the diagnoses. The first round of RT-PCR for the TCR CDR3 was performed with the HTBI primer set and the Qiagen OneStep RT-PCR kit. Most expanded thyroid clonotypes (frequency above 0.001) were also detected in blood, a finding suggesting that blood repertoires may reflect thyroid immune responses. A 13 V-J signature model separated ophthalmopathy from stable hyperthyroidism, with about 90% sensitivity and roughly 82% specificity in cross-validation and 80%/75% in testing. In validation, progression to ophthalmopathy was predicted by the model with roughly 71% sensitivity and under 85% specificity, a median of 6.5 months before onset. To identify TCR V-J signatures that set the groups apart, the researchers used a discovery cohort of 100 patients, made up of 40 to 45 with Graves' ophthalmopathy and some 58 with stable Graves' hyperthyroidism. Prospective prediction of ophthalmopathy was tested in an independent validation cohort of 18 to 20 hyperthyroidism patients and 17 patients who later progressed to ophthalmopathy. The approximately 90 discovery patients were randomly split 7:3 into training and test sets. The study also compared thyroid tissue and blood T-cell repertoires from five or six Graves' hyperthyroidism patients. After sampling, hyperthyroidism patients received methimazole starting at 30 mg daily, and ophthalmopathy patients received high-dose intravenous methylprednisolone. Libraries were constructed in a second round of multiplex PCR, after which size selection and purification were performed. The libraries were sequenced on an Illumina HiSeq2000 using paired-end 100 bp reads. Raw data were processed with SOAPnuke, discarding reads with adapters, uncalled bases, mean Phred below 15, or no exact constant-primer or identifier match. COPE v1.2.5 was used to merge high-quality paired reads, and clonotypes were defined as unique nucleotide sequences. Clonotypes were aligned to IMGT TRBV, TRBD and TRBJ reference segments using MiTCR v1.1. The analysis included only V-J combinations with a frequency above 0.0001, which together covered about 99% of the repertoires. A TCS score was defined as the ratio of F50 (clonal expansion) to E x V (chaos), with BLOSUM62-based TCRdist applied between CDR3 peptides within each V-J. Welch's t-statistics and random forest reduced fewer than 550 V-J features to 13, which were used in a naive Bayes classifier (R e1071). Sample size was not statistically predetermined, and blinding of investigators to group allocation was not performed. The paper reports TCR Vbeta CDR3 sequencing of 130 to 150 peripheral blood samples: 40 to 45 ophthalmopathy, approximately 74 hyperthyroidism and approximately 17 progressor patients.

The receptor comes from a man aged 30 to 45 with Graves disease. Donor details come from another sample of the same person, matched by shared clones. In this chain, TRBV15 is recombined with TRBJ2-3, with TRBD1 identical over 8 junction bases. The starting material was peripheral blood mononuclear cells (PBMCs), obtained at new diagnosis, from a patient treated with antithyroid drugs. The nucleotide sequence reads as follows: TGTGCCACCAGCAGAGGGACAGGGACAGATACGCAGTATTTT. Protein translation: CATSRGTGTDTQYF. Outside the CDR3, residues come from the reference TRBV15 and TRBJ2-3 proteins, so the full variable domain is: DAMVIQNPRYQVTQFGKPVTLSCSQTLNHNVMYWYQQKSSQAPKLLFHYYDKDFNNEADTPDNFQSRRPNTSFCFLDIRSPGLGDTAMYLCATSRGTGTDTQYFGPGTRLTVL.